The source of this TCR beta chain is a study of shared clonotypes between healthy human individuals. As concerns this clone: Its antigen is currently unknown.

Adults of Caucasian background living in Nashville, Tennessee made up all donors. Overall study findings and caveats: Unshared clonotypes carried lower generation probabilities than those common to all four donors. Enrolling few donors narrowed the genetic and exposure-history diversity that was represented. Estimated richness values were generally larger in naive subsets than in memory subsets.

Only in-frame clones appear in the TCRdb table, and some are missing; sequencing was by immunoSEQ multiplex PCR. The top ten clones hold approximately 1.5% of a sample with 950,000 to 1,100,000 clones, about 77% of them seen once. Germline V gene sequence: CDR1 MNHEY, CDR2 SVGAGI. This CDR3 is built from 14 residues. V shed 5 bases, J shed 6 bases, and the junction held 8 bases outside the gene matches. The chain carries TRBV6-5 and TRBJ2-7, with TRBD1 matching 9 bases. This receptor was obtained from a young man in good health. Specimen: memory CD4+ T cells sorted from blood. The subset is: CD45RA-negative fraction. The CDR3 protein is CASSIRQGVGEQYF. The CDR3 coding sequence is TGTGCCAGCAGTATCAGACAGGGGGTGGGCGAGCAGTACTTC.